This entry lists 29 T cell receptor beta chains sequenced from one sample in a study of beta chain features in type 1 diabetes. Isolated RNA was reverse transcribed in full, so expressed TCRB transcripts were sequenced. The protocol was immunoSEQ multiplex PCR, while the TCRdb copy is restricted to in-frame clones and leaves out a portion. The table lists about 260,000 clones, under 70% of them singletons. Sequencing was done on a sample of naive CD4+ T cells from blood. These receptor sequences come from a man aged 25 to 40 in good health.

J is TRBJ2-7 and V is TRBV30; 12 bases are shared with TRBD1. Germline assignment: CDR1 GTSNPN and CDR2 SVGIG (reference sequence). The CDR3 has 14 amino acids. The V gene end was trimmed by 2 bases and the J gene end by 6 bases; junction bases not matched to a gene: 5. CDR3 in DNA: TGTGCCTGGAGTACCGGGACAGGGGGCGGCGAGCAGTACTTC. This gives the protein CAWSTGTGGGEQYF. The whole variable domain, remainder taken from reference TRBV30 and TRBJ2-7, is SQTIHQWPATLVQPVGSPLSLECTVEGTSNPNLYWYRQAAGRGLQLLFYSVGIGQISSEVPQNLSASRPQDRQFILSSKKLLLSDSGFYLCAWSTGTGGGEQYFGPGTRLTVT.

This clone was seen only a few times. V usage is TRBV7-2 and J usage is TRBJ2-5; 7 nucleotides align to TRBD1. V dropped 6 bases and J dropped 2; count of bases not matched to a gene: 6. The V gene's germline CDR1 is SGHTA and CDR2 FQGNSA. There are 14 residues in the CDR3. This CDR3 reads CASSWPGQQETQYF. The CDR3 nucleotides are TGTGCCAGCAGTTGGCCGGGACAGCAAGAGACCCAGTACTTC.

The CDR3 DNA sequence: TGTGCCAGCAGTGAACGGGAGACCCAGTACTTC. Translation gives CASSERETQYF. The rearrangement uses TRBV6-1 and TRBJ2-5; D uncertain. The V end lost 2 bases, the J end lost 5 bases, and 3 bases lay between the germline ends. In germline, CDR1 is MNHNS, CDR2 SASEGT. The CDR3 sequence is 11 residues long.

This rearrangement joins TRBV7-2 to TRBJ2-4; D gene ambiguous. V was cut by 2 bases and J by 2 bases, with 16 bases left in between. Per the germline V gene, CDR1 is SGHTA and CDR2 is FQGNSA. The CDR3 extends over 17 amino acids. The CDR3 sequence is CASSLQGTLRSKNIQYF. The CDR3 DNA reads TGTGCCAGCAGCTTACAAGGCACTCTCAGATCCAAAAACATTCAGTACTTC.

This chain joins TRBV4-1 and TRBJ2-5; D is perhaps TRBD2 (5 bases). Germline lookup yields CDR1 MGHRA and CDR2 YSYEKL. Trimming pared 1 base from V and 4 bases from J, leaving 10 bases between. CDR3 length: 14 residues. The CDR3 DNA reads TGCGCCAGCAGCCAAGTTGAAGCGGTAGAGACCCAGTACTTC. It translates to CASSQVEAVETQYF.

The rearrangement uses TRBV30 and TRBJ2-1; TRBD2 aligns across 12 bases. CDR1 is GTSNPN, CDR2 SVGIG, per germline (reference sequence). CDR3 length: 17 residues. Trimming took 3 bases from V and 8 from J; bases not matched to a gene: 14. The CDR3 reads CAWSVSSSGGASYEQFF. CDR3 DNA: TGTGCCTGGAGCGTGTCGTCTAGCGGGGGGGCCTCGTATGAGCAGTTCTTC.

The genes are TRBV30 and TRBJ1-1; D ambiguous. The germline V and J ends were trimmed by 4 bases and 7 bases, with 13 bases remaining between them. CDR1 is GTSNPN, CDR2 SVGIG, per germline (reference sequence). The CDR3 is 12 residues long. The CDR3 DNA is TGTGCCTGGATTCCCCGGACGTTTGAAGCTTTCTTT. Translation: CAWIPRTFEAFF. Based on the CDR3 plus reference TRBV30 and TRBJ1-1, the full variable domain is SQTIHQWPATLVQPVGSPLSLECTVEGTSNPNLYWYRQAAGRGLQLLFYSVGIGQISSEVPQNLSASRPQDRQFILSSKKLLLSDSGFYLCAWIPRTFEAFFGQGTRLTVV.

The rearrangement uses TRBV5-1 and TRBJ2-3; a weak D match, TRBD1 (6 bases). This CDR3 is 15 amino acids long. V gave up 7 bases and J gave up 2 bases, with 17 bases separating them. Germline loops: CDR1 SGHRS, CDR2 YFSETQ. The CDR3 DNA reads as TGCGCCAGCGGACCCGGGACACACGCCACAGATACGCAGTATTTT. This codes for CASGPGTHATDTQYF.

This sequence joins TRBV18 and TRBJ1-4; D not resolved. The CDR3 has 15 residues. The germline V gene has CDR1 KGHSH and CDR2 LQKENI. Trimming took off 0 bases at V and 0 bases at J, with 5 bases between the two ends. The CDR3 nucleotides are TGTGCCAGCTCACCACCGGTAACAACTAATGAAAAACTGTTTTTT. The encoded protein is CASSPPVTTNEKLFF.

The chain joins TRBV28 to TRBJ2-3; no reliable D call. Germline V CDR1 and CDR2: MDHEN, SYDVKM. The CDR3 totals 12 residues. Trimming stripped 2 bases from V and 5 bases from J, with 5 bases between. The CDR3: CASSLTGDTQYF. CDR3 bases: TGTGCCAGCAGTTTAACGGGAGATACGCAGTATTTT.

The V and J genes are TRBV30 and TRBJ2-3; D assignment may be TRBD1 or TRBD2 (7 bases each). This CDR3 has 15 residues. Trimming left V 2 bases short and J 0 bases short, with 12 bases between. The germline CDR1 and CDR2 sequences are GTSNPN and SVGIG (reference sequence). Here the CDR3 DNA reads TGTGCCTGGAGTCAGGGGGGGCACAGCACAGATACGCAGTATTTT. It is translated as CAWSQGGHSTDTQYF.

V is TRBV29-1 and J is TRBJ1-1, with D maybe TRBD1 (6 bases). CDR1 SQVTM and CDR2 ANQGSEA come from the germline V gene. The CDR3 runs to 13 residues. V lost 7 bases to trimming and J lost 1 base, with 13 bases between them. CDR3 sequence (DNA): TGCAGCGGAGAACAGGGAACGAACACTGAAGCTTTCTTT. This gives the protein CSGEQGTNTEAFF.

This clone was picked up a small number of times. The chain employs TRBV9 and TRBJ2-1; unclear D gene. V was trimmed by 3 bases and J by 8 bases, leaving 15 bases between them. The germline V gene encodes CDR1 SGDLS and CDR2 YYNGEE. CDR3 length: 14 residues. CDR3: CASSARTDSDEQFF. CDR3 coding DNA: TGTGCCAGCAGCGCACGTACAGACTCCGATGAGCAGTTCTTC.

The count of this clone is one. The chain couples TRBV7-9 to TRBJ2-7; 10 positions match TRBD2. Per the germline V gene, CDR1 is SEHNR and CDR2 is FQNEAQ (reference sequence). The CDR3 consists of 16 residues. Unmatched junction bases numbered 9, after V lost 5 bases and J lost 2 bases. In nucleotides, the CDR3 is TGTGCCAGCAGCGCCCCCGGGACTAGCGCAACCTACGAGCAGTACTTC. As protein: CASSAPGTSATYEQYF.

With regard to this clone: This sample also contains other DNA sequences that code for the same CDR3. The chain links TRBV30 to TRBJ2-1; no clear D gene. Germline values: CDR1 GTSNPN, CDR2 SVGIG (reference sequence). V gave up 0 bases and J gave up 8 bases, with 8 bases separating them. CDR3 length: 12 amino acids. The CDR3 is CAWSVLGDEQFF. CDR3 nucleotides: TGTGCCTGGAGTGTATTAGGAGATGAGCAGTTCTTC.

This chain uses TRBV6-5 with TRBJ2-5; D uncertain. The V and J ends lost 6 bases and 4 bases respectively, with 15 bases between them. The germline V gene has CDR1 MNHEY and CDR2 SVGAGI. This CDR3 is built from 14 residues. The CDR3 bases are TGTGCCAGCAGAGCTTTGGTCTCGGGAGAGACCCAGTACTTC. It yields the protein CASRALVSGETQYF.

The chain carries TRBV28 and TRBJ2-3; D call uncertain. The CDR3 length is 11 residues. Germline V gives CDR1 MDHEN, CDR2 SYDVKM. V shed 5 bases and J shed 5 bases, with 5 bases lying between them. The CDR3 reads CASSPQDTQYF. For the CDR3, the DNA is TGTGCCAGCAGTCCCCAAGATACGCAGTATTTT.

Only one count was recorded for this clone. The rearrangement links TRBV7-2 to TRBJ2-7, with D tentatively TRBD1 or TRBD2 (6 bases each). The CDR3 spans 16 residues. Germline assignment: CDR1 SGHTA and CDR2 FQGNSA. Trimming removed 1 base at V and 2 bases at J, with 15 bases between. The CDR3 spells CASSLGRGRGAYEQYF. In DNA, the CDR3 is TGTGCCAGCAGCTTAGGCCGGGGGCGAGGTGCCTACGAGCAGTACTTC. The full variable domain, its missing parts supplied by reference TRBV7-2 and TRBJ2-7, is GAGVSQSPSNKVTEKGKDVELRCDPISGHTALYWYRQSLGQGLEFLIYFQGNSAPDKSGLPSDRFSAERTGGSVSTLTIQRTQQEDSAVYLCASSLGRGRGAYEQYFGPGTRLTVT.

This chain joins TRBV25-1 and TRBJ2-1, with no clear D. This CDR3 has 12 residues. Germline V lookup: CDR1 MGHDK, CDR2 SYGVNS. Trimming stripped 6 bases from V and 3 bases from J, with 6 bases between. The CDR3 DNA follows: TGTGCCAGCAGGGAAGGCTACAATGAGCAGTTCTTC. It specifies CASREGYNEQFF.

The CDR3 is CASSQEYARESQETQYF. In DNA form, the CDR3 reads TGCGCCAGCAGCCAAGAGTACGCGCGGGAGAGCCAAGAGACCCAGTACTTC. The chain links TRBV4-3 to TRBJ2-5, with 7 bases that match TRBD2. V was pared by 0 bases and J by 1 base, with 8 bases of the junction left unmatched. This CDR3 is 17 amino acids long. The germline V gene encodes CDR1 LGHNA and CDR2 YSLEER.

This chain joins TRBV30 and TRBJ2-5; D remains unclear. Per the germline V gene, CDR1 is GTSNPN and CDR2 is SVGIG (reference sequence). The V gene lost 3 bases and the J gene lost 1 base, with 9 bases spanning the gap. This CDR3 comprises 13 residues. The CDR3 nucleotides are TGTGCCTGGAGCCAGATTTTCCAAGAGACCCAGTACTTC. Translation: CAWSQIFQETQYF. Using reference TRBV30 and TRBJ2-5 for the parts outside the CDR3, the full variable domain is SQTIHQWPATLVQPVGSPLSLECTVEGTSNPNLYWYRQAAGRGLQLLFYSVGIGQISSEVPQNLSASRPQDRQFILSSKKLLLSDSGFYLCAWSQIFQETQYFGPGTRLLVL.

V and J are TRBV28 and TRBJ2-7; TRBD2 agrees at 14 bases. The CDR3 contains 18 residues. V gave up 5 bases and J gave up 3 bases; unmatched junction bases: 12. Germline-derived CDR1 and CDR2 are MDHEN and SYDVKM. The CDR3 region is CASSQLPGTSGRGYEQYF. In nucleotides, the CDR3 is TGTGCCAGCAGTCAACTTCCCGGGACTAGCGGGAGAGGCTACGAGCAGTACTTC. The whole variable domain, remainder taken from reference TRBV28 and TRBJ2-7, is DVKVTQSSRYLVKRTGEKVFLECVQDMDHENMFWYRQDPGLGLRLIYFSYDVKMKEKGDIPEGYSVSREKKERFSLILESASTNQTSMYLCASSQLPGTSGRGYEQYFGPGTRLTVT.

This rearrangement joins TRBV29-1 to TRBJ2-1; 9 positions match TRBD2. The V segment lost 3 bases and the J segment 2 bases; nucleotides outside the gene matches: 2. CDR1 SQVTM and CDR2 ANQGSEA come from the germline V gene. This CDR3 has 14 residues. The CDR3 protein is CSVEGGGAYNEQFF. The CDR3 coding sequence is TGCAGCGTTGAGGGCGGGGGGGCCTACAATGAGCAGTTCTTC.

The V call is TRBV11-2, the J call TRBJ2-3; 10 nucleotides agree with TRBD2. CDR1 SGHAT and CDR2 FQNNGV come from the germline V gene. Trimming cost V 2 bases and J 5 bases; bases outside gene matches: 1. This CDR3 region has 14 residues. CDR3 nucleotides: TGTGCCAGCAGCTTACTAGCGGGGGTAGATACGCAGTATTTT. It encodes CASSLLAGVDTQYF.

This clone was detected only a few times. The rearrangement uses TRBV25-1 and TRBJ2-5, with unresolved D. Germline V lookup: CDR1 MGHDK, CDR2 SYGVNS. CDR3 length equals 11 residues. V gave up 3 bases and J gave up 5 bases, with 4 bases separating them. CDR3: CASSELETQYF. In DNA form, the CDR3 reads TGTGCCAGCAGTGAGCTGGAGACCCAGTACTTC.

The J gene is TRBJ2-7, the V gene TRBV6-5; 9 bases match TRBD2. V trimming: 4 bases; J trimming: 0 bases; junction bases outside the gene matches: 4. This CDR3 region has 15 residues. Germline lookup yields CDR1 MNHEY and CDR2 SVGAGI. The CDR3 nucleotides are TGTGCCAGCAGTTCCCTTAGCGGGAGCTCCTACGAGCAGTACTTC. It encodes CASSSLSGSSYEQYF.

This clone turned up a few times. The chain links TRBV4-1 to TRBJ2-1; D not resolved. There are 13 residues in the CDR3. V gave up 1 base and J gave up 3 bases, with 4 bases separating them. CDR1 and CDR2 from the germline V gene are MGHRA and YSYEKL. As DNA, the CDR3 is TGCGCCAGCAGCCAAGGACTCTACAATGAGCAGTTCTTC. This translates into CASSQGLYNEQFF.

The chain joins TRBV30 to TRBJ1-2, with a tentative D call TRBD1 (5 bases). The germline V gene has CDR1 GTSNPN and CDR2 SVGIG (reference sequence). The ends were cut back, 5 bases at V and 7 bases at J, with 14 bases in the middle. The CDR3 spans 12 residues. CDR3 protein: CAWAGQDRGYTF. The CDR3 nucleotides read TGTGCCTGGGCAGGACAAGACCGTGGCTACACCTTC.

CDR3 amino acids: CASSLGGGTDTQYF. The CDR3 bases are TGTGCCAGCAGCTTAGGGGGGGGCACAGATACGCAGTATTTT. The chain joins TRBV11-2 to TRBJ2-3; maybe TRBD2 (6 bases). V was cut by 1 base and J by 1 base, with 6 bases left in between. CDR1 is SGHAT and CDR2 is FQNNGV in the germline V gene. The CDR3 spans 14 residues.